This T cell receptor (beta chain) was found in a study of blood T cell repertoires in COVID-19. About the research overall: Whether acute or convalescent, the COVID-19 samples came from the United States, Italy and Spain. Nucleic acid was either cDNA or gDNA, and it came from T cells, B-cell-depleted T cells, or PBMCs.

The germline V gene has CDR1 LGHNT and CDR2 FRNRAP. The CDR3 runs 14 residues. Generated by immunoSEQ multiplex PCR, the TCRdb table keeps only in-frame clones and is missing some. The data hold approximately 250,000 clones, with 70% to 85% observed a single time. This clone occurred once. The junction shows a germline mismatch at one end, possibly a read error. V usage is TRBV12-5 and J usage is TRBJ2-5, with D perhaps TRBD2 (6 bases). Sequencing was performed on peripheral blood. The TCR was taken from a man aged 40-49 years who had recovered from COVID-19. CDR3 sequence (DNA): TGTGCAAGTGGTTTAGACGGGGGTTGGGAGACCCAGTACTTC. This codes for CASGLDGGWETQYF.